One TCR beta chain is described in this entry. Its antigen remains unknown. One junction end disagrees with the germline gene, perhaps due to a read error. The CDR3 is 16 residues long. Germline loops: CDR1 MNHEY, CDR2 SMNVEV (reference sequence). Full-length variable regions came from constant-region reverse primers plus semi-nested Nested Universal Primer A PCR. One entry per CDR3 protein, called by TCRdb with MiXCR from the 5' RACE reads. The sample lists tens of thousands of distinct CDR3 sequences; around 28% were seen once. General study results and limits: Tumor memory CD4+ T cell TCR gene usage clustered with blood and lymph node memory CD4+ cells and lymph node naive CD4+ cells.

The sequence was obtained from a female donor with breast cancer. The V call is TRBV27, the J call TRBJ1-4; TRBD1 might be the D (6 bases). The sample was naive CD4+ T cells sorted from blood. Indicated subset: naive CD4+ T cells, CD4+CD45RA+CD25-. CDR3 coding DNA: TGTGCCAGCAGTCGAAAACAGGGACCTTTAGTGGAAAAACTGCTTTTT. Translating gives CASSRKQGPLVEKLLF. Combining the CDR3 with reference TRBV27 and TRBJ1-4 gives the whole variable domain EAQVTQNPRYLITVTGKKLTVTCSQNMNHEYMSWYRQDPGLGLRQIYYSMNVEVTDKGDVPEGYKVSRKEKRNFPLILESPSPNQTSLYFCASSRKQGPLVEKLLFGSGTQLSVL.